This TCR beta chain comes out of a study of shared clonotypes between healthy human individuals. General study findings and limits: Sampling included only blood; tissue repertoires likely differ.

Between the trimmed V and J ends, which lost 2 bases and 6 bases, there was a span of 5 bases. The CDR3 consists of 11 residues. In germline, CDR1 is DFQATT, CDR2 SNEGSKA (reference sequence). Worth noting for this clone: Its specificity is not known.

The assay was immunoSEQ multiplex PCR, and TCRdb's table has in-frame clones only and misses some. Of roughly 1.5 million clones detected, approximately 98% appear once; the ten largest clones hold around 0.47%. The sequenced sample was naive CD4+ T cells sorted from blood. Subset described: CD45RA+ positively selected. The chain couples TRBV20-1 to TRBJ2-1; D not resolved. The TCR comes from a man younger than 40 in good health. The CDR3 nucleotides read TGCAGTGCTAGATTCATCAATGAGCAGTTCTTC. Translating it yields CSARFINEQFF.